This T cell receptor beta chain was obtained from a study of T cell changes during pregnancy in multiple sclerosis. Germline V lookup: CDR1 SGDLS, CDR2 YYNGEE. CDR3 size: 15 residues. The V gene end was trimmed by 3 bases and the J gene end by 0 bases; junction bases not matched to a gene: 5. Generated by immunoSEQ multiplex PCR, the TCRdb table keeps only in-frame clones and is missing some. The sample shows roughly 90,000 clones, about 93% of them seen only once. The TCR comes from a female donor with multiple sclerosis, enrolled in a pregnancy study. The chain couples TRBV9 to TRBJ2-5; TRBD2 aligns across 7 bases. The sequenced sample was peripheral blood, obtained in the first trimester of pregnancy. CDR3 residues: CASSAGGSYQETQYF. The DNA of the CDR3 is TGTGCCAGCAGCGCGGGGGGTTCGTACCAAGAGACCCAGTACTTC.